Listed here are 26 T cell receptor beta chains from one sample, sequenced in a study of blood T cell repertoires in COVID-19. Assay used: immunoSEQ multiplex PCR; TCRdb lists only in-frame clones, some missing. The sample has roughly 100,000 clones, around 84% seen once; the top ten hold about 16%. Sample: peripheral blood. These receptors all stem from a woman of 80 years or more with acute or convalescent COVID-19.

This chain joins TRBV18 and TRBJ2-5; perhaps TRBD1 as D (6 bases). CDR1 is KGHSH, CDR2 LQKENI, per germline. This CDR3 region has 16 residues. The V gene lost 2 bases and the J gene lost 5 bases, with 18 bases spanning the gap. The CDR3 nucleotides read TGTGCCAGCTCACCATCAGGGGCCTCTATCGGGGAGACCCAGTACTTC. Translating it yields CASSPSGASIGETQYF. The whole variable domain, filled in from reference TRBV18 and TRBJ2-5, reads NAGVMQNPRHLVRRRGQEARLRCSPMKGHSHVYWYRQLPEEGLKFMVYLQKENIIDESGMPKERFSAEFPKEGPSILRIQQVVRGDSAAYFCASSPSGASIGETQYFGPGTRLLVL.

This clone was counted between two and nine times. The CDR3 reads CASSLDSQGPTEAFF. In DNA form, the CDR3 reads TGTGCCAGCAGCTTAGATTCACAGGGGCCCACTGAAGCTTTCTTT. V and J are TRBV11-2 and TRBJ1-1, with 7 bases aligning to TRBD1. The CDR3 has 15 residues. Germline lookup yields CDR1 SGHAT and CDR2 FQNNGV. V lost 0 bases, J lost 4 bases, and 5 bases stayed unmatched. The whole variable domain, remainder taken from reference TRBV11-2 and TRBJ1-1, is EAGVAQSPRYKIIEKRQSVAFWCNPISGHATLYWYQQILGQGPKLLIQFQNNGVVDDSQLPKDRFSAERLKGVDSTLKIQPAKLEDSAVYLCASSLDSQGPTEAFFGQGTRLTVV.

This clone appeared once. A much larger clone lies one base from this, so it may be a read error. V and J are TRBV3-1 (or the pseudogene TRBV3-2) and TRBJ1-2, with 8 nucleotides matching TRBD1. J was trimmed by 3 bases and V by 4 bases; bases with no gene match: 1. Germline V gene sequence: CDR1 LGHDT, CDR2 YNNKEL (reference sequence). This CDR3 has 13 residues. The CDR3 region has the DNA TGTGCCAGCAGCCCGACAGGGGACTATGGCTACACCTTC. This translates into CASSPTGDYGYTF.

This chain links TRBV5-1 with TRBJ2-3; 8 nucleotides agree with TRBD1. Germline V gene data show CDR1 as SGHRS and CDR2 as YFSETQ. The CDR3 spans 13 residues. J was trimmed by 4 bases and V by 4 bases; bases with no gene match: 2. The CDR3 loop is CASSGQGPDTQYF. As DNA, the CDR3 is TGCGCCAGCAGCGGACAGGGACCAGATACGCAGTATTTT.

The J gene is TRBJ2-2, the V gene TRBV15, with D perhaps TRBD2 (6 bases). The V and J ends lost 1 base and 0 bases respectively, with 9 bases between them. The germline V gene has CDR1 LNHNV and CDR2 YYDKDF (reference sequence). The CDR3 loop spans 16 amino acids. The CDR3 region has the DNA TGTGCCACCAGCAGAGTTAGGAGGGCGAACACCGGGGAGCTGTTTTTT. It is translated as CATSRVRRANTGELFF.

The rearrangement links TRBV2 to TRBJ2-7, with 11 bases aligning to TRBD1. The CDR3 spans 13 residues. Losses at the gene ends were 9 bases for V and 5 bases for J; bases not matched to a gene: 6. Looked up from germline, CDR1 is SNHLY and CDR2 is FYNNEI. CDR3 protein: CASTGTGGDEQYF. Here the CDR3 DNA reads TGTGCCAGTACCGGGACAGGGGGGGACGAGCAGTACTTC.

The V and J genes are TRBV5-4 and TRBJ1-5, with 9 bases aligning to TRBD1. V shed 4 bases, J shed 9 bases, and the junction held 8 bases outside the gene matches. CDR3 size: 14 residues. Per germline, CDR1 SGHNT and CDR2 YYREEE (reference sequence). CDR3 protein: CASSPDRGKGPQHF. DNA for the CDR3: TGTGCCAGCAGCCCAGACAGGGGGAAAGGGCCCCAGCATTTT.

J is TRBJ2-7 and V is TRBV5-4; possible D gene TRBD1, 6 bases. V was trimmed by 3 bases and J by 2 bases, leaving 12 bases between them. The CDR3 covers 14 residues. Germline V lookup: CDR1 SGHNT, CDR2 YYREEE (reference sequence). CDR3 protein: CASSSAQGTYEQYF. The CDR3, as DNA: TGTGCCAGCAGCTCAGCACAGGGTACCTACGAGCAGTACTTC.

The rearrangement joins TRBV12-3 or TRBV12-4 to TRBJ2-5; D gene uncertain. Trimming took off 4 bases at V and 2 bases at J, with 5 bases between the two ends. CDR3 length equals 12 residues. This CDR3 reads CASSSHQETQYF. The DNA for the CDR3 is TGTGCCAGCAGTTCACATCAAGAGACCCAGTACTTC.

Turning to this clone: The sample contains more than one DNA sequence encoding this CDR3. The chain recombines TRBV6-5 with TRBJ1-2, with 7 positions matching TRBD1. The length of the CDR3 is 14 residues. Germline V gene lookup returns CDR1 MNHEY and CDR2 SVGAGI. The junction had 4 bases not matched to a gene; V was cut back by 2 bases and J by 4 bases. This chain's CDR3 is CASSYGGQPYGYTF. As DNA, the CDR3 is TGTGCCAGCAGTTACGGGGGACAGCCCTATGGCTACACCTTC.

The J gene is TRBJ1-4, the V gene TRBV5-6; the D is unclear. With 1 base removed from V and 6 bases from J, the gap between germline ends came to 10 bases. CDR3 length: 14 residues. CDR1 is SGHDT, CDR2 YYEEEE, per germline. The CDR3 nucleotides are TGTGCCAGCAGCTTGTCTACCGTGGATGAAAAACTGTTTTTT. Amino acids: CASSLSTVDEKLFF.

The chain combines TRBV7-9 with TRBJ2-4; D may be TRBD2 (5 bases). Germline V gene data show CDR1 as SEHNR and CDR2 as FQNEAQ (reference sequence). The CDR3 totals 14 residues. V lost 2 bases, J lost 5 bases, and 10 bases lay in between. The CDR3 loop reads CASSLWTDENIQYF. The CDR3, as DNA: TGTGCCAGCAGCTTATGGACTGACGAAAACATTCAGTACTTC.

This clone was picked up a small number of times. The J gene is TRBJ2-1, the V gene TRBV18, with TRBD1 identical over 10 bases. Germline loops: CDR1 KGHSH, CDR2 LQKENI. CDR3 size: 16 residues. Germline trimming cut 3 bases from V and 8 bases from J; bases unmatched to any gene: 10. In nucleotides, the CDR3 is TGTGCCAGCTCACCGCCATCCGGGACAGGGGACCATGAGCAGTTCTTC. Amino acids: CASSPPSGTGDHEQFF.

The chain uses TRBV6-5 and TRBJ2-1; D not resolved. Germline assignment: CDR1 MNHEY and CDR2 SVGAGI. V lost 7 bases and J 3 bases, leaving 13 bases between the germline ends. This CDR3 has 14 residues. The CDR3 loop reads CASMRRLGYNEQFF. The CDR3 bases are TGTGCCAGCATGAGGAGACTGGGCTACAATGAGCAGTTCTTC.

This chain connects TRBV18 to TRBJ2-2; D gene ambiguous. The germline CDR1 and CDR2 sequences are KGHSH and LQKENI. CDR3 length: 13 residues. Trimming stripped 6 bases from V and 5 bases from J, with 10 bases between. Written as DNA, the CDR3 is TGTGCCAGCTCGGAACAGCCAACCGGGGAGCTGTTTTTT. Amino acid sequence: CASSEQPTGELFF.

V is TRBV27 and J is TRBJ2-1; D unclear. The CDR3 is 17 residues long. Trimming removed 2 bases from V and 0 bases from J, with 14 bases in between. From germline, CDR1 is MNHEY and CDR2 SMNVEV (reference sequence). In DNA, the CDR3 is TGTGCCAGCAGTTTAAAATTTGCGTACAGCTCCTACAATGAGCAGTTCTTC. It specifies CASSLKFAYSSYNEQFF.

This clone has just a few counts. The rearrangement uses TRBV5-4 and TRBJ2-1; 10 nucleotides line up with TRBD2. This CDR3 has 17 amino acids. The V segment lost 4 bases and the J segment 3 bases; nucleotides outside the gene matches: 10. Germline assignment: CDR1 SGHNT and CDR2 YYREEE (reference sequence). CDR3 coding DNA: TGTGCCAGCAGCCCATCGAACGTAGCGGGAGGCTACAATGAGCAGTTCTTC. This encodes CASSPSNVAGGYNEQFF.

The chain recombines TRBV5-4 with TRBJ2-3; the D gene is possibly TRBD1 (5 bases). Trimming left V 2 bases short and J 4 bases short, with 8 bases between. Germline V lookup: CDR1 SGHNT, CDR2 YYREEE (reference sequence). The CDR3 spans 13 residues. The CDR3 protein is CASSFQGADTQYF. CDR3 nucleotide sequence: TGTGCCAGCAGCTTTCAGGGCGCAGATACGCAGTATTTT.

This chain uses TRBV7-2 with TRBJ1-2; 7 nucleotides align to TRBD1. Per germline, CDR1 SGHTA and CDR2 FQGNSA. V shed 5 bases and J 2 bases; nucleotides not matched to a gene: 8. The CDR3 consists of 15 residues. CDR3 sequence reads: CASSVYRGANYGYTF. The CDR3 coding sequence is TGTGCCAGCAGCGTTTACAGGGGAGCGAACTATGGCTACACCTTC.

The chain employs TRBV30 and TRBJ2-3; 7 positions match TRBD2. This CDR3 contains 14 residues. V shed 3 bases, J shed 3 bases, and the junction held 6 bases outside the gene matches. From germline, CDR1 is GTSNPN and CDR2 SVGIG (reference sequence). CDR3: CAWRRELETDTQYF. As DNA, the CDR3 is TGTGCCTGGAGGCGGGAGTTGGAAACAGATACGCAGTATTTT. The complete variable domain, with remaining parts taken from reference TRBV30 and TRBJ2-3, reads SQTIHQWPATLVQPVGSPLSLECTVEGTSNPNLYWYRQAAGRGLQLLFYSVGIGQISSEVPQNLSASRPQDRQFILSSKKLLLSDSGFYLCAWRRELETDTQYFGPGTRLTVL.

The V gene is TRBV11-3, the J gene TRBJ2-1; 7 bases fit TRBD1. The CDR3 covers 13 residues. Germline assignment: CDR1 SGHNT and CDR2 YENEEA. The V segment lost 5 bases and the J segment 7 bases; nucleotides outside the gene matches: 5. The CDR3 spells CASSNNRGNEQFF. The CDR3 DNA is TGTGCCAGCAGCAACAACAGGGGAAATGAGCAGTTCTTC.

Only one count was recorded for this clone. This chain connects TRBV19 to TRBJ2-1; 11 bases are shared with TRBD2. V shed 4 bases and J 3 bases; nucleotides not matched to a gene: 2. The CDR3 runs 15 residues. Looked up from germline, CDR1 is LNHDA and CDR2 is SQIVND (reference sequence). CDR3 bases: TGTGCCAGTAGTACTGGGACTAGCGGCTACAATGAGCAGTTCTTC. Translated, it gives CASSTGTSGYNEQFF.

The gene calls are TRBV2 and TRBJ1-4; 7 bases match TRBD1. Per germline, CDR1 SNHLY and CDR2 FYNNEI. The CDR3 loop spans 15 amino acids. J gave up 7 bases and V 1 base, and 6 bases lay outside the gene matches. CDR3 loop: CASSEGWRGLEKLFF. CDR3 bases: TGTGCCAGCAGTGAAGGTTGGAGGGGGCTTGAAAAACTGTTTTTT.

This chain uses TRBV9 with TRBJ2-5, with D tentatively TRBD2 (6 bases). Per the germline V gene, CDR1 is SGDLS and CDR2 is YYNGEE. V was clipped by 0 bases and J by 2 bases, with 17 bases between them. This CDR3 spans 17 amino acids. CDR3 region: CASSVEASERGQETQYF. In DNA form, the CDR3 reads TGTGCCAGCAGCGTAGAGGCTAGCGAGAGGGGACAAGAGACCCAGTACTTC.

This clone has more than one count but fewer than ten. The chain combines TRBV7-2 with TRBJ2-1; unclear D gene. This CDR3 spans 14 amino acids. CDR1 SGHTA and CDR2 FQGNSA come from the germline V gene. Trimming took 1 base from V and 8 from J, leaving 12 bases between them. CDR3 nucleotides: TGTGCCAGCAGCTTAGGGCTAGGAGTTGATGAGCAGTTCTTC. Residues: CASSLGLGVDEQFF.

This clone was detected only a few times. J is TRBJ2-5 and V is TRBV5-1; maybe TRBD2 (7 bases). This CDR3 comprises 15 residues. V dropped 0 bases and J dropped 4 bases, with 13 bases sitting between them. Germline V CDR1 and CDR2: SGHRS, YFSETQ. CDR3 sequence reads: CASSLVGGQLETQYF. CDR3 coding DNA: TGCGCCAGCAGCTTGGTCGGGGGGCAGTTAGAGACCCAGTACTTC.